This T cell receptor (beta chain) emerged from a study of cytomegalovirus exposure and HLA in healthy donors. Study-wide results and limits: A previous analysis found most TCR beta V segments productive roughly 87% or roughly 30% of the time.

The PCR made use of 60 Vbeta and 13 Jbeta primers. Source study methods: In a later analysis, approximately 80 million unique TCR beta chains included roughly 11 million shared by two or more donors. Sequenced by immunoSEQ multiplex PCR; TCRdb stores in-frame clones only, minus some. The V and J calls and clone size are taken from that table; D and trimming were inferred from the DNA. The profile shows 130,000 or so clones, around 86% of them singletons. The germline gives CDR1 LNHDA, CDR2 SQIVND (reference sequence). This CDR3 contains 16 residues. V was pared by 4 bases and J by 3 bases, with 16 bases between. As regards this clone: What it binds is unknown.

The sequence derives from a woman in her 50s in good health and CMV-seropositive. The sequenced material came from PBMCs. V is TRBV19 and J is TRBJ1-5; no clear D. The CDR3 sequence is CASSNRQEDSNQPQHF. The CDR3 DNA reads TGTGCCAGTAGTAACCGGCAGGAGGATTCCAATCAGCCCCAGCATTTT. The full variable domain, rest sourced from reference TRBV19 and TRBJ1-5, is DGGITQSPKYLFRKEGQNVTLSCEQNLNHDAMYWYRQDPGQGLRLIYYSQIVNDFQKGDIAEGYSVSREKKESFPLTVTSAQKNPTAFYLCASSNRQEDSNQPQHFGDGTRLSIL.